Below, 14 T cell receptor beta chains from the same sample are listed, as sequenced in a study of control samples from healthy donors and cancer patients. The assay was immunoSEQ multiplex PCR, and TCRdb's table has in-frame clones only and misses some. Among approximately 180,000 clones listed, 91% were seen once. What was sequenced was blood. The receptors were gathered from a woman aged 40-49 years in good health.

This clone was observed a single time. This chain joins TRBV5-1 and TRBJ2-1, with 11 bases aligning to TRBD2. V shed 1 base and J 4 bases; nucleotides not matched to a gene: 1. CDR1 and CDR2 (germline): SGHRS, YFSETQ. The CDR3 contains 15 residues. This chain's CDR3 is CASSLPSGGYNEQFF. CDR3 nucleotide sequence: TGCGCCAGCAGCTTGCCTAGCGGGGGGTACAATGAGCAGTTCTTC.

The chain couples TRBV29-1 to TRBJ2-3, with D unresolved. The CDR3 loop spans 10 amino acids. Germline assignment: CDR1 SQVTM and CDR2 ANQGSEA. V lost 4 bases and J lost 6, with 5 bases in between. Here the CDR3 reads CSVVADTQYF. Here the CDR3 DNA reads TGCAGCGTTGTGGCTGATACGCAGTATTTT.

V usage is TRBV6-5 and J usage is TRBJ2-2, with D maybe TRBD1 (6 bases). Germline V gene data show CDR1 as MNHEY and CDR2 as SVGAGI. The CDR3 sequence is 15 residues long. The ends were cut back, 4 bases at V and 4 bases at J, with 13 bases in the middle. The CDR3 nucleotides read TGTGCCAGCAGTTCAGTACAGGGTATCACCGGGGAGCTGTTTTTT. The encoded protein is CASSSVQGITGELFF.

The chain combines TRBV2 with TRBJ2-2; TRBD2 matches at 13 bases. The CDR3 runs 16 residues. V dropped 5 bases and J dropped 6; count of bases not matched to a gene: 6. From germline, CDR1 is SNHLY and CDR2 FYNNEI. CDR3: CASSKGGLAGSGELFF. In DNA form, the CDR3 reads TGTGCCAGCAGTAAGGGGGGACTAGCGGGATCCGGGGAGCTGTTTTTT. The full variable domain, in which reference TRBV2 and TRBJ2-2 provide the parts outside the CDR3, is EPEVTQTPSHQVTQMGQEVILRCVPISNHLYFYWYRQILGQKVEFLVSFYNNEISEKSEIFDDQFSVERPDGSNFTLKIRSTKLEDSAMYFCASSKGGLAGSGELFFGEGSRLTVL.

The chain couples TRBV19 to TRBJ1-1, with no clear D. Looked up from germline, CDR1 is LNHDA and CDR2 is SQIVND (reference sequence). The CDR3 has 13 amino acids. V lost 3 bases and J lost 7, with 12 bases in between. The CDR3 sequence: CASSMGLGFEAFF. Written as DNA, the CDR3 is TGTGCCAGTAGTATGGGATTGGGGTTTGAAGCTTTCTTT.

The chain carries TRBV6-4 and TRBJ1-6; D is uncertain. Germline V gene sequence: CDR1 MRHNA, CDR2 SNTAGT. V was pared by 3 bases and J by 4 bases, with 7 bases between. The CDR3 has 14 residues. The CDR3 spells CASSEGPYNSPLHF. The CDR3 nucleotides are TGTGCCAGCAGTGAAGGACCGTATAATTCACCCCTCCACTTT.

This sequence joins TRBV4-1 and TRBJ1-4, with 8 bases aligning to TRBD1. With V trimmed by 4 bases and J by 8 bases, 12 bases remained unmatched. From germline, CDR1 is MGHRA and CDR2 YSYEKL. This CDR3 is 16 amino acids long. The CDR3 protein is CASSPSGGRGEEKLFF. For the CDR3, the DNA is TGCGCCAGCAGCCCCTCAGGGGGCAGGGGAGAGGAAAAACTGTTTTTT.

The CDR3 nucleotides are TGTGCCACCAGCAGAGATGGGACAGGGGCGCCTGGAAACACCATATATTTT. As protein: CATSRDGTGAPGNTIYF. The chain is built from TRBV15 and TRBJ1-3; 10 nucleotides line up with TRBD1. This CDR3 comprises 17 residues. Germline-derived CDR1 and CDR2 are LNHNV and YYDKDF (reference sequence). The junction had 4 bases not matched to a gene; V was cut back by 0 bases and J by 2 bases.

The chain recombines TRBV5-4 with TRBJ2-7; D call uncertain. Trimming left V 1 base short and J 2 bases short, with 13 bases between. Germline CDR1 and CDR2: SGHNT and YYREEE (reference sequence). This CDR3 spans 15 amino acids. Here the CDR3 DNA reads TGTGCCAGCAGCTTGTCCGCAGAGTCCACCTACGAGCAGTACTTC. Its translation: CASSLSAESTYEQYF.

This clone appeared a single time. The chain uses TRBV10-2 and TRBJ2-5; 8 bases line up with TRBD2. The germline V gene has CDR1 WSHSY and CDR2 SAAADI. The V segment lost 2 bases and the J segment 4 bases; nucleotides outside the gene matches: 6. The CDR3 contains 15 residues. The CDR3 nucleotides read TGCGCCAGCAGTGAGGGACTAGCATCGATAGAGACCCAGTACTTC. Translating it yields CASSEGLASIETQYF.

The chain's CDR3 is CASSPWTGMSEKLFF. CDR3 bases: TGTGCCAGCAGCCCCTGGACAGGCATGAGTGAAAAACTGTTTTTT. V gene TRBV16 combines with J gene TRBJ1-4; TRBD1 agrees at 7 bases. Germline V CDR1 and CDR2: KGHSY, FQNENV. Trimming took 4 bases from V and 7 from J; bases not matched to a gene: 9. CDR3 length equals 15 residues.

The rearrangement links TRBV9 to TRBJ2-2; the match to TRBD2 covers 7 bases. Germline V lookup: CDR1 SGDLS, CDR2 YYNGEE. CDR3 length: 13 residues. V trimming: 4 bases; J trimming: 4 bases; junction bases outside the gene matches: 1. CDR3 DNA: TGTGCCAGCAGCTGGGGGGGCACCGGGGAGCTGTTTTTT. Translated: CASSWGGTGELFF.

This clone appeared a few times. This chain connects TRBV2 to TRBJ1-5; 7 nucleotides line up with TRBD1. Trimming removed 5 bases from V and 4 bases from J; junction bases left unmatched: 5. CDR3 length: 14 residues. The germline CDR1 and CDR2 sequences are SNHLY and FYNNEI. CDR3 region: CASSRQGLNQPQHF. The DNA of the CDR3 is TGTGCCAGCAGTCGACAGGGTTTGAATCAGCCCCAGCATTTT.

The V and J genes are TRBV5-1 and TRBJ2-3, with a tentative D call TRBD2 (6 bases). The CDR3 runs 15 residues. Trimming left V 4 bases short and J 2 bases short, with 14 bases between. CDR1 is SGHRS and CDR2 is YFSETQ in the germline V gene. The CDR3 DNA follows: TGCGCCAGCAGCGATCCGGGACTCATCACAGATACGCAGTATTTT. Translated, it gives CASSDPGLITDTQYF.